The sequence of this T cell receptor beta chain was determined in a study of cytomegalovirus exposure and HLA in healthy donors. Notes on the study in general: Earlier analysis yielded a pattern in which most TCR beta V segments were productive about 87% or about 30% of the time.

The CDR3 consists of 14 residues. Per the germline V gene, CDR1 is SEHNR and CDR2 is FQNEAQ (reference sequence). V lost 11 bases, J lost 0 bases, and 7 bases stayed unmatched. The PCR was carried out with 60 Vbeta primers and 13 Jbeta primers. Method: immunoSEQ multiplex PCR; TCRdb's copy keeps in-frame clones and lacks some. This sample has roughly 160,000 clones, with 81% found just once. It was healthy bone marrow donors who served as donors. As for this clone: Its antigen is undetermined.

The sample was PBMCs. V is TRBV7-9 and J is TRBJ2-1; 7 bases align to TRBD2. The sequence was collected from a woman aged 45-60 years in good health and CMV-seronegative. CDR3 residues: CAPVGLNSYNEQFF. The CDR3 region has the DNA TGTGCCCCAGTGGGACTAAACTCCTACAATGAGCAGTTCTTC. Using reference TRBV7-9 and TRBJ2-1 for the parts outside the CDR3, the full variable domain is DTGVSQNPRHKITKRGQNVTFRCDPISEHNRLYWYRQTLGQGPEFLTYFQNEAQLEKSRLLSDRFSAERPKGSFSTLEIQRTEQGDSAMYLCAPVGLNSYNEQFFGPGTRLTVL.